This T cell receptor (beta chain) was recorded in a study of beta chain features in type 1 diabetes. In regard to this clone: Its specificity is unknown.

The CDR3 consists of 13 residues. V lost 0 bases to trimming and J lost 8 bases, with 8 bases between them. Germline loops: CDR1 SGHNT, CDR2 YYREEE (reference sequence). Reverse transcribing all isolated RNA meant expressed TCRB transcripts were sequenced. Assay used: immunoSEQ multiplex PCR; TCRdb lists only in-frame clones, some missing. The top ten hold 0.035% to 0.05% of the sample, which has about 450,000 clones, over 10% seen once. Study observations and caveats: A pattern of fewer insertions and more deletions at VDJ junctions was seen in type 1 diabetes patients. Short templates might get an advantage during PCR, and this would be equal in patients and controls.

The collection from each donor was one heparinised blood draw averaging about 116 mL. A sort by CD45RO/CCR7/CD25/CD127/CD95/CD27 yielded CD4+ naive, central memory, regulatory and stem cell-like memory cells. The receptor's source is a woman aged 18-29 years in good health. The gene calls are TRBV5-4 and TRBJ1-4; no reliable D call. Material for sequencing was naive CD4+ T cells from blood. In nucleotides, the CDR3 is TGTGCCAGCAGCTTGGTGTTCGGCGAAAAACTGTTTTTT. Protein product: CASSLVFGEKLFF. Together with reference TRBV5-4 and TRBJ1-4, the CDR3 gives the full variable domain: ETGVTQSPTHLIKTRGQQVTLRCSSQSGHNTVSWYQQALGQGPQFIFQYYREEENGRGNFPPRFSGLQFPNYSSELNVNALELDDSALYLCASSLVFGEKLFFGSGTQLSVL.